This T cell receptor beta chain was retrieved from a study of blood T cell repertoires in COVID-19. Background on the study: Sources were T cells, B-cell-depleted T cells, or PBMCs; the material itself was cDNA or gDNA.

Assay: immunoSEQ multiplex PCR; the TCRdb copy retains only in-frame clones and omits some. The profile shows some 200,000 clones, 65% to 90% of them singletons. Trimming removed 4 bases at V and 0 bases at J, with 19 bases between. This CDR3 has 17 amino acids. CDR1 is SGHNT, CDR2 YYREEE, per germline (reference sequence). All recovered Cohort 3 donors got two negative PCRs, got clearance, or saw symptom resolution. The J gene is TRBJ1-2, the V gene TRBV5-4, with D possibly TRBD1 on 5 matching bases. Sequencing used PBMCs or T cells enriched from blood (not recorded which). The source of this sequence is a man aged 40-49 years who had recovered from COVID-19. CDR3 amino acids: CASSRRKGVHANYGYTF. CDR3 nucleotide sequence: TGTGCCAGCAGCCGACGAAAAGGGGTCCACGCTAACTATGGCTACACCTTC.